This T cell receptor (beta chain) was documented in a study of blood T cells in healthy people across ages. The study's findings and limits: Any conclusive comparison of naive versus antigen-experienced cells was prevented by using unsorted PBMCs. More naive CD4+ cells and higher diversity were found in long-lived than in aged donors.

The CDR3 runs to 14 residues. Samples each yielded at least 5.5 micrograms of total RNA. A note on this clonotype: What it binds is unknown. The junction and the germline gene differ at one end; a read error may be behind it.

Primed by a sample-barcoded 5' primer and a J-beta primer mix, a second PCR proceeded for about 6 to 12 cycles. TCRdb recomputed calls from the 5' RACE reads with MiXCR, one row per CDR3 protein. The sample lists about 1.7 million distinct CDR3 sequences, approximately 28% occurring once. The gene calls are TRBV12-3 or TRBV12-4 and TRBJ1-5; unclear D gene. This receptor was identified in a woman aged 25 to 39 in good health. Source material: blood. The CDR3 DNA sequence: TGTGCCGGCAGTTTCCGGGATAGCAATCAGCCCCAGCATTTT. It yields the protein CAGSFRDSNQPQHF.